The rows below give T cell receptor beta chains drawn from one sample of a study of T-cell memory formation after mild COVID-19. TCRdb independently ran MiXCR on the 5' RACE reads; one entry per CDR3 protein. The table has about 320,000 distinct CDR3 sequences, more than 13% seen once. The specimen sequenced was PBMCs or a T cell subset sorted from them (not recorded which). These TCRs come from a man younger than 35 who had mild COVID-19 (a few samples of this study predate the infection). Cell type and time point are not known. The conserved cysteine and the conserved F or W are not part of the CDR3 here.

TRBV6-2/TRBV6-3	TRBJ1-1	15	ASSYSQDRVLGTEAF
TRBV2	TRBJ2-1	17	ASSEALSKRGALGGEQF
TRBV6-5	TRBJ1-6	13	ASSYKVQGGSPLH
TRBV6-5	TRBJ2-5	14	ASSYSMFVYQETQY
TRBV4-1	TRBJ2-2	14	ASSQDGRGDTGELF
TRBV5-1	TRBJ2-2	12	ASSPGSNTGELF
TRBV6-2/TRBV6-3	TRBJ2-1	11	ASSSRGSLGSF
TRBV5-6	TRBJ2-3	14	ASSLVKRRSTDTQY
TRBV5-1	TRBJ2-7	16	ASSSSPGGRSTAYEQY
TRBV7-2	TRBJ1-2	14	ASSLVWSPQGGGYT
TRBV7-2	TRBJ2-7	14	ASSRGLGQRGGEQY
TRBV4-1	TRBJ2-3	18	ASSQGYSLAGSYFTDTQY
TRBV18	TRBJ2-1	11	ASSPLRGNEQF
TRBV4-1	TRBJ1-2	12	ASSGTGVEVGYT
TRBV4-1	TRBJ2-3	16	ASSRGTSGGAKPDTQY
TRBV6-2/TRBV6-3	TRBJ2-5	12	ASSYPHREETQY
TRBV6-5	TRBJ1-1	14	ASSPGTGGPYTEAF
TRBV25-1	TRBJ2-5	12	ASSGLEGQETQY
TRBV5-4	TRBJ1-2	14	ASSPGTGGLDYGYT
TRBV6-6	TRBJ1-3	12	ASSFESSGNTIY
TRBV7-2	TRBJ1-5	14	ASSFLGGTLNQPQH
TRBV20-1	TRBJ2-4	9	SAPDGNIQY
TRBV7-2	TRBJ2-2	16	ASSLVGLAGGVTGELF
TRBV28	TRBJ1-5	12	ASRRDRARQPQH
TRBV14	TRBJ2-5	15	ASSQEGGTALQETQY
TRBV7-3	TRBJ2-2	15	ASSPRAGGPGTGELF
TRBV4-1	TRBJ2-3	13	ASSQDGGREDTQY
TRBV5-5	TRBJ2-2	13	ASSLGDRGPGELF
TRBV4-3	TRBJ2-1	13	ASSQDRVQGGEQF
TRBV7-6	TRBJ1-1	11	ASSPGTGAEAF
TRBV6-2/TRBV6-3	TRBJ1-5	11	ASIAGGDQPQH
TRBV25-1	TRBJ2-5	13	ASSEPYDRGETQY
TRBV20-1	TRBJ1-1	10	SLGGWSTEAF
TRBV20-1	TRBJ2-3	12	SAISGRWGDTQY
TRBV7-9	TRBJ2-2	10	ASSLATGELF
TRBV9	TRBJ2-5	13	ASSVEGTGEETQY
TRBV6-5	TRBJ2-1	11	ASRNRQGGSGF
TRBV12-3/TRBV12-4	TRBJ1-1	13	ASSSAGVATLEAF
TRBV3-1	TRBJ2-3	17	ASSQKGLAGGLRTDTQY
TRBV4-3	TRBJ2-3	13	ASSLGQPGTDTQY
TRBV7-2	TRBJ1-4	11	ASSFRTDEKLF
TRBV20-1	TRBJ2-5	13	SARTIVGFQETQY
TRBV7-2	TRBJ2-2	10	ASSRHRGELF
TRBV5-1	TRBJ2-6	15	ASSSTLLRSGANVLT
TRBV24-1	TRBJ2-6	13	ATSDGGDGANVLT
TRBV4-1	TRBJ2-3	15	ASSQDRVAGGTDTQY
TRBV5-1	TRBJ2-7	13	ASSLGGAWAYEQY
TRBV7-9	TRBJ2-3	11	AGLRGPTDTQY
TRBV4-3	TRBJ1-1	13	ASSQEFPENTEAF
TRBV7-2	TRBJ1-1	13	ASSRSQFMNTEAF
TRBV7-3	TRBJ2-5	11	ASSLWALETQY
TRBV6-2/TRBV6-3	TRBJ2-3	12	ASSYARLVGTQY
TRBV12-3/TRBV12-4	TRBJ1-5	13	ASSLAPDRNQPQH
TRBV19	TRBJ2-3	12	ASSQRGGRDTQY
TRBV7-9	TRBJ1-4	12	ASSTQGGNEKLF